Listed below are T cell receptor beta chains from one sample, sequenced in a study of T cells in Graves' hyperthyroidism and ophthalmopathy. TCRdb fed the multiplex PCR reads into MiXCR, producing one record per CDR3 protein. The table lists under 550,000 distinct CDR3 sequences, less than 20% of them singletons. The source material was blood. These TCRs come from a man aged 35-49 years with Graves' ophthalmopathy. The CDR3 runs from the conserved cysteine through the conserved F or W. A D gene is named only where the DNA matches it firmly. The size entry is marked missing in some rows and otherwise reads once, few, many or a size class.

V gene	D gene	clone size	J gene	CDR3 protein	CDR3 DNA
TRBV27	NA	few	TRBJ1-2	CASSSGPNYGYTF	TGTGCCAGCAGCTCCGGGCCGAACTATGGCTACACCTTC
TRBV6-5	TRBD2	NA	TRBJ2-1	CASSYPSRFSGDHEQFF	TGTGCCAGCAGTTACCCGAGTCGTTTTAGCGGGGACCACGAGCAGTTCTTC
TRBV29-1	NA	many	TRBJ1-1	CSVEEPGLNTEAFF	TGCAGCGTTGAAGAGCCAGGGCTCAACACTGAAGCTTTCTTT
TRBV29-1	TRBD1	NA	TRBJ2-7	CSVGWSRTGDHEQYF	TGCAGCGTTGGGTGGTCGCGGACAGGGGACCACGAGCAGTACTTC
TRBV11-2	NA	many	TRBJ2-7	CASSLDVVARPHEQYF	TGTGCCAGCAGCTTAGACGTGGTAGCTCGTCCCCACGAGCAGTACTTC
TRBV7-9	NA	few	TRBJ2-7	CASSSKDGTYEQYF	TGTGCCAGCAGCTCCAAGGACGGAACCTACGAGCAGTACTTC
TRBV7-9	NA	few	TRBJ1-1	CASSLSGPVGERAFF	TGTGCCAGCAGCTTATCCGGTCCTGTCGGAGAGAGAGCTTTCTTT
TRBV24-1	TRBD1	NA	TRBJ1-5	CATSGGQAYQPQHF	TGTGCCACCAGTGGGGGACAGGCATATCAGCCCCAGCATTTT
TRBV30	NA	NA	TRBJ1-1	CALHRSLNTEAFF	TGTGCCTTACACAGGAGTTTGAACACTGAAGCTTTCTTT
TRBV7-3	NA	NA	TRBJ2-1	CASSPQRPRAHNEQFF	TGTGCCAGCAGCCCTCAGCGGCCGAGGGCCCACAATGAGCAGTTCTTC
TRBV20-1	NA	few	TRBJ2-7	CSAISSLGQGGYEQYF	TGCAGTGCTATTAGCTCCCTTGGGCAGGGGGGCTACGAGCAGTACTTC
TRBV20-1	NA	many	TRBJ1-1	CSAREGGRLEAFF	TGCAGTGCTAGAGAGGGGGGACGGCTTGAAGCTTTCTTT
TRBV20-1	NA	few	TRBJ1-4	CSARASRNEKLFF	TGCAGTGCTAGGGCAAGCAGGAATGAAAAACTGTTTTTT